The clone carrying this T cell receptor (beta chain) was counted only a few times. The target antigen is unknown. This sample was taken from a study of yellow fever vaccine responses in identical twins. Study findings and constraints: Each twin's T cell response to the vaccine was reported to look partly convergent and partly personalized.

TCRdb itself ran the RT-PCR reads through MiXCR, one entry per CDR3 protein. The sample lists thousands of distinct CDR3 sequences, about four fifths occurring once. The CDR3 sequence is 14 residues long. Germline-derived CDR1 and CDR2 are DFQATT and SNEGSKA (reference sequence). The trim removed 5 bases at V and 6 bases at J, leaving 10 bases unmatched. This chain connects TRBV20-1 to TRBJ1-5, with TRBD1 matching over 7 bases. This sample comprised T cells from blood (PBMCs), unsorted or a sorted subset (not recorded which), obtained before or after yellow fever vaccination (not recorded which). The sequence came from a woman aged 18-29 years who received the yellow fever vaccine. CDR3 amino acids: CSAPGTVESQPQHF. The DNA for the CDR3 is TGCAGTGCTCCCGGGACAGTGGAAAGTCAGCCCCAGCATTTT.